This TCR beta chain was sequenced during a study of blood T cell repertoires in COVID-19. Study as a whole: Samples taken during acute and convalescent COVID-19 were collected in the United States, Italy and Spain.

Authors' analysis steps: Amplification of reference gene primers provided the estimated nucleated cell counts. TCRdb's table, derived via immunoSEQ multiplex PCR, lists solely in-frame clones and lacks some. From that table come the V and J calls and clone size; the DNA was used to work out D and trimming. The sample includes more than 50,000 clones, roughly 90% of them seen just once. The CDR3 loop spans 14 amino acids. CDR1 and CDR2 (germline): SGDLS, YYNGEE. Trimming cost V 3 bases and J 5 bases; bases outside gene matches: 7. This receptor was obtained from a human donor with active COVID-19. The donor label of this sample is uncertain. The sequencing input was peripheral blood. This rearrangement joins TRBV9 to TRBJ2-5, with 7 bases fitting TRBD2. CDR3 bases: TGTGCCAGCAGCGCGGGGGGACGGCGCGAGACCCAGTACTTC. It codes for CASSAGGRRETQYF.